The clone carrying this T cell receptor (beta chain) was counted between two and nine times. The antigen remains unidentified. This record belongs to a study of blood T cells in healthy people across ages. Study as a whole: Capture by template switching was about one barcoded beta molecule per two T cells.

General observations from the study: Older individuals had lower TCR beta diversity per million T cells (the decline was roughly linear).

The CDR3 length is 13 residues. Germline values: CDR1 ENHRY, CDR2 SYGVKD. Trimming shortened V by 2 bases and J by 5 bases, and 9 bases separated the two germline ends. A second PCR of roughly 7 to 11 cycles used a sample-barcoded 5' primer and a J-beta primer mix. A single record per CDR3 protein comes from TCRdb applying MiXCR to the 5' RACE reads. The sample contains some 1.4 million distinct CDR3 sequences, roughly 45% of which appear only once. The rearrangement joins TRBV10-3 to TRBJ2-5; D possibly corresponds to TRBD1 (5 bases). The sequenced material came from blood. The receptor comes from a woman aged 18-30 years in good health. CDR3 DNA: TGTGCCATCAGTGAGGCAGGGTCGGAGACCCAGTACTTC. This sequence encodes CAISEAGSETQYF.